The clone carrying this TCR beta chain was counted a single time. What it binds is unknown. These data are taken from a study of shared clonotypes between healthy human individuals. Study findings and constraints: Generally, naive subsets (rather than memory subsets) showed larger estimated richness.

V lost 0 bases and J lost 2; bases outside the gene matches: 5. This CDR3 comprises 16 residues. CDR1 and CDR2 from the germline V gene are SGHRS and YFSETQ. Clones were sequenced by immunoSEQ multiplex PCR, and TCRdb holds only the in-frame ones, with some missing. This table has some 95,000 clones, around 67% appearing once. The chain couples TRBV5-1 to TRBJ2-7; 10 bases fit TRBD2. Sequences were obtained from memory CD8+ T cells sorted from blood. Subset: CD45RO+ cells pooled with CCR7-negative TemRA cells. This clonotype originated in a man between 25 and 39 years old in good health. The CDR3 DNA reads TGCGCCAGCAGCTTGGTAGCGGGAGGACCCCCCTACGAGCAGTACTTC. This sequence encodes CASSLVAGGPPYEQYF.